The T cell receptor beta chain described here comes from a study of T cells in tuberculosis. Repertoires were generated with immunoSEQ multiplex PCR, while TCRdb's copy carries only in-frame clones and drops some. The sample includes 7,500 to 8,500 clones, around 95% seen only once; the top ten take around a tenth. CDR3 length equals 13 residues. Trimming cost V 5 bases and J 11 bases; bases outside gene matches: 11. CDR1 and CDR2 (germline): SGHRS, YFSETQ. Material: PBMCs. This receptor was obtained from an adult with tuberculosis. This chain joins TRBV5-1 and TRBJ1-2; 8 nucleotides line up with TRBD1. CDR3 DNA: TGCGCCAGCAGACCCGGGACAGGCGTTGGATACACCTTC. This encodes CASRPGTGVGYTF.